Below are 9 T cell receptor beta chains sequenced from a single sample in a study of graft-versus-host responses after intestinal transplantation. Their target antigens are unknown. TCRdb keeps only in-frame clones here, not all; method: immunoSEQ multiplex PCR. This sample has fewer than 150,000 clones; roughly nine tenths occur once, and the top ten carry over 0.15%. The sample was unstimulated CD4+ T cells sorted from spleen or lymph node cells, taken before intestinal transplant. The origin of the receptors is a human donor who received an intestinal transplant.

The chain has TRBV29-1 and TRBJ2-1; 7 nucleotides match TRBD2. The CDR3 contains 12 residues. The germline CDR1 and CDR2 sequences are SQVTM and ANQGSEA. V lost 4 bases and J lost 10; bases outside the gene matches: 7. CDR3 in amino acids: CSVGPGGPEQFF. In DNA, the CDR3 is TGCAGCGTTGGTCCGGGGGGACCCGAGCAGTTCTTC.

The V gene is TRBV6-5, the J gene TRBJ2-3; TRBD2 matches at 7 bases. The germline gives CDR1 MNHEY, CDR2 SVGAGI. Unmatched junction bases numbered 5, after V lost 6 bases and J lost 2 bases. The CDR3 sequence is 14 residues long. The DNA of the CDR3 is TGTGCCAGCAGGCGGGGGATAGACACAGATACGCAGTATTTT. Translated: CASRRGIDTDTQYF.

The CDR3 reads CASSLGDSGLYEQYF. The CDR3 nucleotides read TGCGCCAGCAGCTTGGGGGACTCTGGGCTCTACGAGCAGTACTTC. The V and J genes are TRBV5-1 and TRBJ2-5, with D possibly matching TRBD2 (6 bases). The end of the DNA is better explained by TRBJ2-7, so the J call may be wrong. The CDR3 is made up of 15 amino acids. Germline V gives CDR1 SGHRS, CDR2 YFSETQ.

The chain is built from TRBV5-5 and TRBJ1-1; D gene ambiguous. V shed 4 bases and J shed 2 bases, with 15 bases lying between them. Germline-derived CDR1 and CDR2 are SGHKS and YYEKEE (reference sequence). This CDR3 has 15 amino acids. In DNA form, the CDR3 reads TGTGCCAGCAGCCCCTCGACGGGAGTAAACACTGAAGCTTTCTTT. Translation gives CASSPSTGVNTEAFF.

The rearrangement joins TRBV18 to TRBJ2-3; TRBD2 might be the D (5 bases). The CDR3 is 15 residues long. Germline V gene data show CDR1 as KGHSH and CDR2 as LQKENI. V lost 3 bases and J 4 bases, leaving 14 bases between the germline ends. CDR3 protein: CASSPFVALADTQYF. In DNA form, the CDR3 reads TGTGCCAGCTCACCGTTTGTAGCGTTAGCAGATACGCAGTATTTT.

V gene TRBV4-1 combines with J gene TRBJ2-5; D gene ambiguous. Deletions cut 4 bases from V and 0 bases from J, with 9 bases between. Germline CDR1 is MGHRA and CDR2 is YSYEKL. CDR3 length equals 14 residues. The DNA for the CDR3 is TGCGCCAGCAGCCCAGGACGGGACCAAGAGACCCAGTACTTC. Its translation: CASSPGRDQETQYF.

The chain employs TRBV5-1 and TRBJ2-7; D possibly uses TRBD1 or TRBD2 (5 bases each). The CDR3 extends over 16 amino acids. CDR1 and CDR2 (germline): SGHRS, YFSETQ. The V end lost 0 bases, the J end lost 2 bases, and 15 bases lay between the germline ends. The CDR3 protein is CASSLVSGLATYEQYF. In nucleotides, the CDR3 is TGCGCCAGCAGCTTGGTCTCGGGGCTAGCAACCTACGAGCAGTACTTC.

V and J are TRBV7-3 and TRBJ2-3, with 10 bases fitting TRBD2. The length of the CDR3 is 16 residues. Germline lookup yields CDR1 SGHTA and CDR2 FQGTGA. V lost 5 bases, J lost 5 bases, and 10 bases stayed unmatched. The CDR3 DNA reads TGTGCCAGCAGCAGGGGGAGCGGGGGGGCAGGAGATACGCAGTATTTT. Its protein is CASSRGSGGAGDTQYF.

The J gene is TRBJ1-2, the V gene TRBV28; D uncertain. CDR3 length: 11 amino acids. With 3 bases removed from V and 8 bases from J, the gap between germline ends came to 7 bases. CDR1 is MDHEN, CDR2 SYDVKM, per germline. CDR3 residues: CASSLKGGYTF. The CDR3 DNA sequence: TGTGCCAGCAGTTTGAAGGGCGGCTACACCTTC.